Below, 26 T cell receptor beta chains from the same sample are listed, as sequenced in a study of blood T cell repertoires in COVID-19 (dated by TCRdb to about 2020). Library prep was done by the immunoSEQ multiplex PCR assay. TCRdb holds this immuneACCESS table with in-frame rearrangements only. Some clones are missing; in checked studies, unresolved V genes explain under half, and the rest has no known cause. Recorded for this sample are around 500,000 clones; roughly 90% of them occurred a single time. Around 1.9% of the sample comes from the top ten. Sequenced sample: PBMCs or T cells enriched from blood (not recorded which). The receptor set was obtained from a woman between 35 and 50 years old who had recovered from COVID-19.

The chain couples TRBV5-1 to TRBJ2-5, with 9 bases fitting TRBD2. J lost 4 bases, V lost 0 bases, and 7 bases had no gene match. Per germline, CDR1 SGHRS and CDR2 YFSETQ. The CDR3 is made up of 16 amino acids. As DNA, the CDR3 is TGCGCCAGCAGCTTGGCCGAGGGCGGGAGGGCAGAGACCCAGTACTTC. It translates to CASSLAEGGRAETQYF.

The rearrangement links TRBV30 to TRBJ1-4; a weak D match, TRBD1 (5 bases). This CDR3 region has 15 residues. The germline gives CDR1 GTSNPN, CDR2 SVGIG (reference sequence). The ends were cut back, 0 bases at V and 1 base at J, with 9 bases in the middle. CDR3 in DNA: TGTGCCTGGAGTGTATCCGGGGGAACTAATGAAAAACTGTTTTTT. Protein sequence: CAWSVSGGTNEKLFF.

Here the CDR3 DNA reads TGTGCCAGCAGCTTAGCAGCGGCTAACGAGCAGTACTTC. The encoded protein is CASSLAAANEQYF. The chain links TRBV7-9 to TRBJ2-7, with D tentatively TRBD2 (5 bases). Germline CDR1 SEHNR, CDR2 FQNEAQ (reference sequence). The CDR3 extends over 13 amino acids. The ends were cut back, 0 bases at V and 5 bases at J, with 8 bases in the middle.

J is TRBJ1-2 and V is TRBV5-4; D is perhaps TRBD1 (6 bases). Trimming took 3 bases from V and 4 from J, leaving 16 bases between them. Germline CDR1 SGHNT, CDR2 YYREEE (reference sequence). The CDR3 has 15 residues. CDR3 in DNA: TGTGCCAGCAGCTATAGGACAGAGATAACCTATGGCTACACCTTC. Encoded protein: CASSYRTEITYGYTF.

The CDR3 DNA sequence: TGCGCCAGCAGCTTGGGGGCAGGGGAAGAGACCCAGTACTTC. Amino acids: CASSLGAGEETQYF. The chain is built from TRBV5-1 and TRBJ2-5, with D maybe TRBD1 (6 bases). This CDR3 has 14 amino acids. Germline lookup yields CDR1 SGHRS and CDR2 YFSETQ. Deletions cut 0 bases from V and 3 bases from J, with 9 bases between.

This chain links TRBV11-2 with TRBJ2-7, with D maybe TRBD2 (5 bases). CDR3 size: 15 residues. Germline CDR1 SGHAT, CDR2 FQNNGV. V was clipped by 3 bases and J by 3 bases, with 15 bases between them. The CDR3 DNA reads as TGTGCCAGCAGCTTCCTCTCCCAGCGGAACTACGAGCAGTACTTC. It translates to CASSFLSQRNYEQYF.

The rearrangement joins TRBV18 to TRBJ2-7, with 9 positions matching TRBD1. Germline V gene lookup returns CDR1 KGHSH and CDR2 LQKENI. The V and J ends lost 4 bases and 1 base, in that order; junction bases with no gene match: 2. The CDR3 extends over 14 amino acids. CDR3: CASSLGTGSYEQYF. The DNA of the CDR3 is TGTGCCAGCTCACTTGGGACAGGGTCCTACGAGCAGTACTTC.

CDR3 nucleotide sequence: TGTGCCAGCTCGTGGACAAGATCCTACGAGCAGTACTTC. Residues: CASSWTRSYEQYF. This chain connects TRBV18 to TRBJ2-7; a possible D gene is TRBD1 (5 bases). V lost 6 bases to trimming and J lost 1 base, with 10 bases between them. This CDR3 has 13 residues. Germline CDR1 and CDR2: KGHSH and LQKENI.

The chain couples TRBV29-1 to TRBJ2-1, with 9 bases fitting TRBD1. The germline gives CDR1 SQVTM, CDR2 ANQGSEA. V was clipped by 7 bases and J by 2 bases; unmatched bases: 6. The CDR3 has 14 residues. The CDR3 DNA sequence: TGCAGCGGTTGGGACAGGGCCACCTACAATGAGCAGTTCTTC. Its protein product is CSGWDRATYNEQFF.

CDR3 nucleotides: TGTGCCAGCAGAGATATCAAGGGACAGCCCTACGAGCAGTACTTC. Protein: CASRDIKGQPYEQYF. The V gene is TRBV9, the J gene TRBJ2-7; 7 nucleotides agree with TRBD1. The ends lost 5 bases at V and 2 bases at J; junction bases unmatched: 10. Germline CDR1 SGDLS, CDR2 YYNGEE. This CDR3 comprises 15 residues. The full variable domain, its missing parts supplied by reference TRBV9 and TRBJ2-7, is DSGVTQTPKHLITATGQRVTLRCSPRSGDLSVYWYQQSLDQGLQFLIQYYNGEERAKGNILERFSAQQFPDLHSELNLSSLELGDSALYFCASRDIKGQPYEQYFGPGTRLTVT.

This clone was seen a single time. The V gene is TRBV6-2 or TRBV6-3, the J gene TRBJ2-2; 7 nucleotides match TRBD2. CDR3 length: 14 residues. The junction had 3 bases not matched to a gene; V was cut back by 2 bases and J by 6 bases. Germline CDR1 and CDR2: MNHEY and SVGEGT. CDR3: CASSYGRAAGELFF. The CDR3 DNA sequence: TGTGCCAGCAGTTACGGGAGGGCTGCCGGGGAGCTGTTTTTT.

The rearrangement uses TRBV3-1 (or the pseudogene TRBV3-2) and TRBJ2-2, with D maybe TRBD1 (6 bases). The germline V gene has CDR1 LGHDT and CDR2 YNNKEL (reference sequence). Trimming took 3 bases from V and 8 from J, leaving 19 bases between them. This CDR3 is built from 16 residues. CDR3 DNA: TGTGCCAGCAGCCACGATGCGAGGGGGTCTGCAGGGGAGCTGTTTTTT. Translation: CASSHDARGSAGELFF.

V is TRBV7-9 and J is TRBJ1-1; 8 nucleotides agree with TRBD1. This CDR3 region has 14 residues. V trimming: 6 bases; J trimming: 3 bases; junction bases outside the gene matches: 6. Germline values: CDR1 SEHNR, CDR2 FQNEAQ (reference sequence). The CDR3 reads CASRGTGGYTEAFF. The CDR3 DNA sequence: TGTGCCAGCAGGGGTACAGGGGGGTACACTGAAGCTTTCTTT. Drawing the rest from reference TRBV7-9 and TRBJ1-1, the complete variable domain is DTGVSQNPRHKITKRGQNVTFRCDPISEHNRLYWYRQTLGQGPEFLTYFQNEAQLEKSRLLSDRFSAERPKGSFSTLEIQRTEQGDSAMYLCASRGTGGYTEAFFGQGTRLTVV.

CDR3 amino acids: CASSRQGDLTGDTQYF. CDR3 coding DNA: TGTGCCAGCAGCCGACAGGGGGACCTAACTGGAGATACGCAGTATTTT. The rearrangement links TRBV14 to TRBJ2-3, with 9 bases matching TRBD1. V dropped 4 bases and J dropped 5; count of bases not matched to a gene: 10. Germline values: CDR1 SGHDN, CDR2 FVKESK. The CDR3 covers 16 residues.

This chain joins TRBV15 and TRBJ2-1; the D gene is possibly TRBD2 (6 bases). CDR3 length: 16 amino acids. V was trimmed by 0 bases and J by 12 bases, leaving 21 bases between them. Germline loops: CDR1 LNHNV, CDR2 YYDKDF (reference sequence). The DNA of the CDR3 is TGTGCCACCAGCAGAGAGGGGACCTTTGGGCGGGATGGGCAGTTCTTC. It encodes CATSREGTFGRDGQFF.

This chain joins TRBV4-3 and TRBJ2-1; 14 bases agree with TRBD2. The trim removed 3 bases at V and 5 bases at J, leaving 6 bases unmatched. The CDR3 totals 17 residues. The germline gives CDR1 LGHNA, CDR2 YSLEER. CDR3 region: CASSHGMGLAGDNEQFF. DNA of the CDR3: TGCGCCAGCAGCCATGGGATGGGACTAGCGGGAGACAATGAGCAGTTCTTC.

This clone is a singleton in its sample. The V call is TRBV12-2, the J call TRBJ1-5; TRBD1 was called by the table and not checked on the DNA. TRBV12-2 is a listed pseudogene. The CDR3 contains 12 residues. CDR3 DNA sequence: TGTGCAAGTCGCCAAATCCATCAGCCCCAGCATTTT. Protein: CASRQIHQPQHF.

The rearrangement links TRBV5-1 to TRBJ1-3; D uncertain. Germline CDR1 and CDR2: SGHRS and YFSETQ. The V and J ends lost 2 bases and 3 bases respectively, with 6 bases between them. The CDR3 length is 13 residues. The DNA of the CDR3 is TGCGCCAGCAGCTTTTCAGTTGGAAACACCATATATTTT. It encodes CASSFSVGNTIYF.

The chain links TRBV29-1 to TRBJ2-7; TRBD1 matches 7 bases. Looked up from germline, CDR1 is SQVTM and CDR2 is ANQGSEA. The CDR3 contains 13 residues. After removal of 6 bases from V and 2 bases from J, the junction contained 7 bases not matched to a gene. The CDR3 is CSVERTGTYEQYF. Written as DNA, the CDR3 is TGCAGCGTCGAAAGGACAGGCACCTACGAGCAGTACTTC.

The J gene is TRBJ1-2, the V gene TRBV7-2; 8 bases agree with TRBD1. Germline CDR1 reads SGHTA; CDR2 reads FQGNSA. V lost 2 bases, J lost 4 bases, and 6 bases stayed unmatched. CDR3 length equals 15 residues. This CDR3 reads CASSLRLDRAYGYTF. The CDR3, as DNA: TGTGCCAGCAGCTTACGTCTGGACAGGGCCTATGGCTACACCTTC.

The chain carries TRBV27 and TRBJ2-7; 7 bases fit TRBD2. This CDR3 comprises 12 residues. Looked up from germline, CDR1 is MNHEY and CDR2 is SMNVEV (reference sequence). Germline trimming cut 5 bases from V and 5 bases from J; bases unmatched to any gene: 3. This chain's CDR3 is CASSGGGDEQYF. The CDR3 nucleotides read TGTGCCAGCAGTGGGGGAGGGGACGAGCAGTACTTC.

The gene calls are TRBV15 and TRBJ1-3; possible D gene TRBD1, 6 bases. Per germline, CDR1 LNHNV and CDR2 YYDKDF (reference sequence). The length of the CDR3 is 15 residues. V gave up 4 bases and J gave up 9 bases, with 19 bases separating them. The CDR3 reads CATSITKPPRGTIYF. The CDR3, as DNA: TGTGCCACCAGCATAACCAAGCCCCCCAGGGGCACCATATATTTT.

This chain connects TRBV5-4 to TRBJ2-7; 9 positions agree with TRBD1. The CDR3 loop spans 15 amino acids. Germline CDR1 reads SGHNT; CDR2 reads YYREEE (reference sequence). The ends lost 6 bases at V and 5 bases at J; junction bases unmatched: 12. This CDR3 reads CASIRSGQGSDEQYF. CDR3 DNA sequence: TGTGCCAGCATAAGATCCGGACAGGGGTCCGACGAGCAGTACTTC.

The rearrangement uses TRBV20-1 and TRBJ1-2; no definite D call. Germline lookup yields CDR1 DFQATT and CDR2 SNEGSKA (reference sequence). The CDR3 runs 13 residues. V was trimmed by 8 bases and J by 6 bases, leaving 19 bases between them. In DNA form, the CDR3 reads TGCAGTTCAAGTGGGAGTAGGTTGGATGGCTACACCTTC. This gives the protein CSSSGSRLDGYTF.

This rearrangement joins TRBV27 to TRBJ2-1; 13 nucleotides agree with TRBD2. The J segment lost 3 bases and the V segment lost 7 bases, leaving 3 bases of the junction unmatched. Germline V gene lookup returns CDR1 MNHEY and CDR2 SMNVEV (reference sequence). This CDR3 contains 15 residues. CDR3 amino acids: CASIRLAGGYNEQFF. The CDR3 DNA is TGTGCCAGCATCCGACTAGCGGGAGGCTACAATGAGCAGTTCTTC.

The chain carries TRBV4-2 and TRBJ2-7; 11 bases agree with TRBD2. The CDR3 loop spans 15 amino acids. J lost 5 bases, V lost 4 bases, and 7 bases had no gene match. Germline V gives CDR1 LGHNA, CDR2 YNFKEQ. The CDR3 sequence is CASSRSGRATDEQYF. For the CDR3, the DNA is TGTGCCAGCAGCCGTAGCGGGAGGGCCACTGACGAGCAGTACTTC.